The present T cell receptor beta chain was sequenced within a study of blood T cell repertoires in COVID-19. Overall study context: Sources were T cells, B-cell-depleted T cells, or PBMCs; the material itself was cDNA or gDNA.

Trimming left V 2 bases short and J 4 bases short, with 3 bases between. CDR3 length equals 12 residues. Clones were sequenced by immunoSEQ multiplex PCR, and TCRdb holds only the in-frame ones, with some missing. The table shows approximately 100,000 clones, with about 89% occurring only once. The chain is built from TRBV12-3 or TRBV12-4 and TRBJ1-5; D unresolved. Sequenced input: peripheral blood. This sequence was found in a woman in her 30s with acute or convalescent COVID-19. This CDR3 reads CASSLQNQPQHF. CDR3 nucleotide sequence: TGTGCCAGCAGTTTACAGAATCAGCCCCAGCATTTT.